What follows are 19 T cell receptor beta chains derived from one specimen sequenced in a study of blood T cell repertoires in COVID-19. Clones were read by immunoSEQ multiplex PCR, and TCRdb kept only the in-frame ones, dropping some. The sample holds roughly 80,000 clones, approximately 80% seen once. Sequencing used peripheral blood. The source of these receptors is a man older than 75 with acute or convalescent COVID-19.

The gene calls are TRBV3-1 (or the pseudogene TRBV3-2) and TRBJ2-7, with D possibly TRBD1 on 5 matching bases. The CDR3 is made up of 13 amino acids. Germline-derived CDR1 and CDR2 are LGHDT and YNNKEL (reference sequence). The V gene lost 4 bases and the J gene lost 3 bases, with 10 bases spanning the gap. CDR3 region: CASSRLTDYEQYF. The CDR3 bases are TGTGCCAGCAGCCGCCTGACAGACTACGAGCAGTACTTC.

This clone was found once. This CDR3 is CASSLGAAGRQETQYF. In DNA, the CDR3 is TGTGCCAGCAGCTTAGGAGCGGCAGGGAGGCAAGAGACCCAGTACTTC. This chain joins TRBV7-9 and TRBJ2-5; D might be TRBD2 (6 bases). Germline V gives CDR1 SEHNR, CDR2 FQNEAQ (reference sequence). CDR3 length: 16 amino acids. Trimming took off 1 base at V and 2 bases at J, with 14 bases between the two ends. The variable domain in full, with the rest retrieved from reference TRBV7-9 and TRBJ2-5, is DTGVSQNPRHKITKRGQNVTFRCDPISEHNRLYWYRQTLGQGPEFLTYFQNEAQLEKSRLLSDRFSAERPKGSFSTLEIQRTEQGDSAMYLCASSLGAAGRQETQYFGPGTRLLVL.

The genes are TRBV5-1 and TRBJ2-7; 10 bases agree with TRBD2. The J segment lost 4 bases and the V segment lost 2 bases, leaving 6 bases of the junction unmatched. The CDR3 runs to 15 residues. From germline, CDR1 is SGHRS and CDR2 YFSETQ. The CDR3 nucleotides are TGCGCCAGCAGCTTACAACTAGCGGGGCCATACGAGCAGTACTTC. Its protein product is CASSLQLAGPYEQYF.

V usage is TRBV25-1 and J usage is TRBJ2-2; unclear D gene. The germline V and J ends were trimmed by 3 bases and 7 bases, with 9 bases remaining between them. CDR3 size: 13 residues. Looked up from germline, CDR1 is MGHDK and CDR2 is SYGVNS. The CDR3: CASSDIPRGELFF. The CDR3 DNA reads as TGTGCCAGCAGTGATATCCCCCGCGGGGAGCTGTTTTTT. Based on the CDR3 plus reference TRBV25-1 and TRBJ2-2, the full variable domain is EADIYQTPRYLVIGTGKKITLECSQTMGHDKMYWYQQDPGMELHLIHYSYGVNSTEKGDLSSESTVSRIRTEHFPLTLESARPSHTSQYLCASSDIPRGELFFGEGSRLTVL.

The chain joins TRBV9 to TRBJ2-5; TRBD2 agrees at 12 bases. Per the germline V gene, CDR1 is SGDLS and CDR2 is YYNGEE. V gave up 5 bases and J gave up 2 bases; unmatched junction bases: 16. This CDR3 comprises 19 residues. CDR3 residues: CASSDDPLLTSGGQETQYF. CDR3 nucleotide sequence: TGTGCCAGCAGTGACGACCCACTCCTGACTAGCGGGGGACAAGAGACCCAGTACTTC.

The rearrangement joins TRBV11-2 to TRBJ2-7; 12 bases match TRBD1. The CDR3 is made up of 16 amino acids. The ends lost 5 bases at V and 9 bases at J; junction bases unmatched: 14. Per the germline V gene, CDR1 is SGHAT and CDR2 is FQNNGV. The CDR3 is CASSPPGTGGILVQYF. Written as DNA, the CDR3 is TGTGCCAGCAGCCCCCCCGGGACAGGGGGCATTTTGGTGCAGTACTTC.

This chain connects TRBV7-9 to TRBJ2-3; 15 positions match TRBD2. Germline CDR1 SEHNR, CDR2 FQNEAQ (reference sequence). V was clipped by 5 bases and J by 2 bases; unmatched bases: 5. CDR3 length: 17 amino acids. The CDR3 DNA follows: TGTGCCAGCAGCCCGGGACTAGCGGGGGGCATCACAGATACGCAGTATTTT. This gives the protein CASSPGLAGGITDTQYF.

CDR3 in DNA: TGTGCCAGCAGCTTCAGGGGGCGCTTCTATGGCTACACCTTC. This encodes CASSFRGRFYGYTF. This chain uses TRBV5-8 with TRBJ1-2; 8 bases agree with TRBD1. With 2 bases clipped from V and 4 bases from J, the junction kept 4 bases outside the gene matches. This CDR3 is built from 14 residues. CDR1 and CDR2 from the germline V gene are SGHTS and YDEGEE. The variable domain in full, completed from reference TRBV5-8 and TRBJ1-2, reads EAGVTQSPTHLIKTRGQQATLRCSPISGHTSVYWYQQALGLGLQFLLWYDEGEERNRGNFPPRFSGRQFPNYSSELNVNALELEDSALYLCASSFRGRFYGYTFGSGTRLTVV.

V is TRBV19 and J is TRBJ2-1, with 7 bases identical to TRBD2. V lost 5 bases and J lost 3; bases outside the gene matches: 4. From germline, CDR1 is LNHDA and CDR2 SQIVND (reference sequence). This CDR3 is built from 14 residues. The CDR3 reads CASSVRGGYNEQFF. As DNA, the CDR3 is TGTGCCAGTAGTGTTCGCGGGGGCTACAATGAGCAGTTCTTC.

CDR3 sequence: CASSGGDRGPLTGELFF. CDR3 DNA: TGCGCCAGCAGCGGGGGGGACAGGGGGCCACTCACCGGGGAGCTGTTTTTT. The chain employs TRBV4-1 and TRBJ2-2; TRBD1 matches at 12 bases. The junction had 8 bases not matched to a gene; V was cut back by 5 bases and J by 4 bases. The CDR3 covers 17 residues. From germline, CDR1 is MGHRA and CDR2 YSYEKL.

This chain uses TRBV4-2 with TRBJ2-5; 7 nucleotides agree with TRBD2. Germline V gene sequence: CDR1 LGHNA, CDR2 YNFKEQ. The CDR3 runs to 14 residues. The V gene end was trimmed by 1 base and the J gene end by 1 base; junction bases not matched to a gene: 0. The CDR3 coding sequence is TGTGCCAGCAGCCAAGGGGGGGGCCAAGAGACCCAGTACTTC. The encoded protein is CASSQGGGQETQYF.

The chain recombines TRBV6-5 with TRBJ1-1; TRBD1 agrees at 9 bases. J lost 5 bases, V lost 6 bases, and 7 bases had no gene match. The CDR3 totals 14 residues. Per germline, CDR1 MNHEY and CDR2 SVGAGI. CDR3 loop: CASRTTGGGTEAFF. The CDR3 DNA is TGTGCCAGCAGAACGACAGGGGGAGGAACTGAAGCTTTCTTT.

Concerning this clone itself: Other DNA sequences in this sample translate to the same CDR3. This chain connects TRBV5-1 to TRBJ1-6, with D tentatively TRBD1 (5 bases). Germline values: CDR1 SGHRS, CDR2 YFSETQ. Trimming left V 0 bases short and J 0 bases short, with 7 bases between. This CDR3 has 16 residues. CDR3 in DNA: TGCGCCAGCAGCTTGGACAGGAGCTCCTATAATTCACCCCTCCACTTT. Protein: CASSLDRSSYNSPLHF.

This rearrangement joins TRBV7-8 to TRBJ1-3, with a tentative D call TRBD1 (6 bases). This CDR3 contains 16 residues. The germline V and J ends were trimmed by 1 base and 0 bases, with 10 bases remaining between them. The germline gives CDR1 SGHVS, CDR2 FQNEAQ. CDR3 DNA sequence: TGTGCCAGCAGCTTAGAGACAGGTCCCTCTGGAAACACCATATATTTT. It is translated as CASSLETGPSGNTIYF.

V is TRBV28 and J is TRBJ1-6, with 7 positions matching TRBD1. The germline gives CDR1 MDHEN, CDR2 SYDVKM. CDR3 length equals 15 residues. Trimming at V came to 6 bases and at J to 10 bases, leaving 12 bases not matched to a gene. CDR3 coding DNA: TGTGCCAGCAGGACCTCGACAGGGAGGATCTCACCCCTCCACTTT. It encodes CASRTSTGRISPLHF.

This chain uses TRBV5-4 with TRBJ2-7, with D possibly matching TRBD1 (5 bases). The germline V gene encodes CDR1 SGHNT and CDR2 YYREEE (reference sequence). The CDR3 has 13 amino acids. V was pared by 4 bases and J by 3 bases, with 11 bases between. CDR3 protein: CASSGDSHYEQYF. The CDR3 nucleotides read TGTGCCAGCAGCGGTGACAGTCACTACGAGCAGTACTTC.

This rearrangement joins TRBV11-1 to TRBJ2-2, with D unclear. Per germline, CDR1 SGHAT and CDR2 FQDESV (reference sequence). This CDR3 contains 11 residues. The ends were cut back, 8 bases at V and 6 bases at J, with 7 bases in the middle. CDR3 in DNA: TGTGCCAGCGCGCTAGCCGGGGAGCTGTTTTTT. It yields the protein CASALAGELFF.

This clone was observed once. The genes are TRBV11-2 and TRBJ2-1; possible D gene TRBD1, 6 bases. CDR1 is SGHAT, CDR2 FQNNGV, per germline. There are 15 residues in the CDR3. V gave up 1 base and J gave up 8 bases, with 15 bases separating them. This chain's CDR3 is CASSLGPGVVDEQFF. The CDR3 coding sequence is TGTGCCAGCAGCTTAGGGCCAGGGGTTGTCGATGAGCAGTTCTTC.

The rearrangement joins TRBV11-2 to TRBJ2-3; 10 positions match TRBD2. The CDR3 runs to 14 residues. The germline CDR1 and CDR2 sequences are SGHAT and FQNNGV. V trimming: 1 base; J trimming: 7 bases; junction bases outside the gene matches: 2. Here the CDR3 DNA reads TGTGCCAGCAGCTTAGGACTAGCGGGCTATACGCAGTATTTT. Its translation: CASSLGLAGYTQYF.